Each of the 27 T cell receptor beta chains below was sequenced from the same sample in a study of blood T cell repertoires in COVID-19. The repertoire was sequenced with immunoSEQ multiplex PCR; TCRdb's copy has only in-frame clones and lacks some. The data hold around 320,000 clones, with about nine tenths observed a single time. The sample taken for sequencing was peripheral blood. Receptor source: a woman aged 30 to 39 who had recovered from COVID-19.

The chain has TRBV28 and TRBJ1-3, with a possible D match to TRBD1 (5 bases). The CDR3 runs to 14 residues. Germline V gives CDR1 MDHEN, CDR2 SYDVKM. The V and J ends lost 2 bases and 4 bases respectively, with 9 bases between them. In nucleotides, the CDR3 is TGTGCCAGCAGTTTAAGGGGCGAGGGAAACACCATATATTTT. Amino acid sequence: CASSLRGEGNTIYF.

V gene TRBV7-7 combines with J gene TRBJ2-5; D possibly corresponds to TRBD2 (5 bases). This CDR3 is built from 15 residues. CDR1 is SSHAT, CDR2 FNYEAQ, per germline (reference sequence). V lost 1 base and J 6 bases, leaving 15 bases between the germline ends. The CDR3 DNA follows: TGTGCCAGCAGCTTAGGAGGACTCCGACGGAAGACCCAGTACTTC. Its protein product is CASSLGGLRRKTQYF.

This clone was seen once. V gene TRBV24-1 combines with J gene TRBJ2-3; 12 bases agree with TRBD2. This CDR3 contains 15 residues. J lost 6 bases, V lost 4 bases, and 4 bases had no gene match. Germline V CDR1 and CDR2: KGHDR, SFDVKD. CDR3 residues: CATSDAGLAGDTQYF. As DNA, the CDR3 is TGTGCCACCAGTGACGCCGGACTAGCGGGGGATACGCAGTATTTT.

This chain connects TRBV5-1 to TRBJ1-5; D not certain. Trimming shortened V by 0 bases and J by 6 bases, and 7 bases separated the two germline ends. This CDR3 spans 13 amino acids. Germline V gives CDR1 SGHRS, CDR2 YFSETQ. DNA for the CDR3: TGCGCCAGCAGCTTGGGGGCCGGTCAGCCCCAGCATTTT. This sequence encodes CASSLGAGQPQHF.

This chain uses TRBV29-1 with TRBJ2-2; a weak D match, TRBD1 (5 bases). The CDR3 covers 15 residues. Trimming left V 3 bases short and J 7 bases short, with 18 bases between. Germline V gene data show CDR1 as SQVTM and CDR2 as ANQGSEA. The CDR3 coding sequence is TGCAGCGTTGAGGCAGGCAACACAGGCGGCGGGGAGCTGTTTTTT. Amino acid sequence: CSVEAGNTGGGELFF.

The chain combines TRBV19 with TRBJ1-4; D is possibly TRBD1 (5 bases). CDR3 length: 12 amino acids. The V and J ends lost 6 bases and 7 bases respectively, with 9 bases between them. The germline CDR1 and CDR2 sequences are LNHDA and SQIVND (reference sequence). The chain's CDR3 is CASSLQGEKLFF. CDR3 nucleotide sequence: TGTGCCAGTAGCTTGCAGGGTGAAAAACTGTTTTTT.

This clone was observed a handful of times. The V call is TRBV4-1, the J call TRBJ1-1; D perhaps matches TRBD1 (6 bases). V was shortened by 0 bases and J by 3 bases, with 20 bases between the two germline ends. CDR1 and CDR2 (germline): MGHRA, YSYEKL. CDR3 length equals 18 residues. Written as DNA, the CDR3 is TGCGCCAGCAGCCAAGATAAATTTGCACAGGGATTATACACTGAAGCTTTCTTT. It specifies CASSQDKFAQGLYTEAFF.

J is TRBJ1-4 and V is TRBV30, with 8 bases lining up with TRBD1. Germline trimming cut 2 bases from V and 7 bases from J; bases unmatched to any gene: 6. The germline V gene encodes CDR1 GTSNPN and CDR2 SVGIG (reference sequence). This CDR3 contains 14 residues. The CDR3 spells CAWSLFGTGEKLFF. The CDR3 DNA follows: TGTGCCTGGAGTCTATTCGGGACAGGTGAAAAACTGTTTTTT.

The chain joins TRBV4-3 to TRBJ2-7; tentative D call: TRBD1 (5 bases). The CDR3 covers 14 residues. Germline values: CDR1 LGHNA, CDR2 YSLEER. V gave up 0 bases and J gave up 13 bases, with 19 bases separating them. The CDR3 region has the DNA TGCGCCAGCAGCCAAGAAACCCCCTGGGGCACCAAATACTTC. It translates to CASSQETPWGTKYF.

V is TRBV7-8 and J is TRBJ1-5; the D gene is possibly TRBD1 (6 bases). The V end lost 5 bases, the J end lost 3 bases, and 11 bases lay between the germline ends. The CDR3 sequence is 14 residues long. Germline lookup yields CDR1 SGHVS and CDR2 FQNEAQ. CDR3 region: CASSLNRDNQPQHF. Written as DNA, the CDR3 is TGTGCCAGCAGCCTTAACAGGGACAATCAGCCCCAGCATTTT.

The chain couples TRBV6-5 to TRBJ2-7; D is perhaps TRBD2 (6 bases). Germline CDR1 MNHEY, CDR2 SVGAGI. Trimming took off 9 bases at V and 2 bases at J, with 17 bases between the two ends. This CDR3 comprises 14 residues. In DNA, the CDR3 is TGTGCCAGTTCGGGGGTTCCTCACGCCTACGAGCAGTACTTC. Protein product: CASSGVPHAYEQYF.

This rearrangement joins TRBV3-1 (or the pseudogene TRBV3-2) to TRBJ1-2, with D possibly being TRBD1 (6 bases). CDR1 and CDR2 from the germline V gene are LGHDT and YNNKEL (reference sequence). This CDR3 comprises 14 residues. The V end lost 4 bases, the J end lost 8 bases, and 17 bases lay between the germline ends. The CDR3 DNA reads as TGTGCCAGCAGCCCCTCACAGGGTAATGAAGGCTACACCTTC. Its translation: CASSPSQGNEGYTF.

The CDR3 DNA follows: TGTGCCACCAGCCACCCAACGCGACATAGTCAGCCCCAGCATTTT. It is translated as CATSHPTRHSQPQHF. The rearrangement joins TRBV15 to TRBJ1-5, with D unclear. Per the germline V gene, CDR1 is LNHNV and CDR2 is YYDKDF (reference sequence). The CDR3 length is 15 residues. Trimming pared 5 bases from V and 6 bases from J, leaving 17 bases between. The full variable domain, completed using reference TRBV15 and TRBJ1-5, is DAMVIQNPRYQVTQFGKPVTLSCSQTLNHNVMYWYQQKSSQAPKLLFHYYDKDFNNEADTPDNFQSRRPNTSFCFLDIRSPGLGDTAMYLCATSHPTRHSQPQHFGDGTRLSIL.

The chain couples TRBV18 to TRBJ2-3; D remains ambiguous. V was trimmed by 3 bases and J by 0 bases, leaving 10 bases between them. The CDR3 totals 15 residues. Germline CDR1 is KGHSH and CDR2 is LQKENI. The CDR3 reads CASSPLLQSTDTQYF. The CDR3 DNA is TGTGCCAGCTCACCCCTCTTACAGAGCACAGATACGCAGTATTTT.

This clone was recorded a few times. V is TRBV28 and J is TRBJ1-1; TRBD1 aligns across 7 bases. CDR1 is MDHEN, CDR2 SYDVKM, per germline. J was trimmed by 2 bases and V by 6 bases; bases with no gene match: 12. The CDR3 is made up of 16 amino acids. In DNA form, the CDR3 reads TGTGCCAGCAGCCCCGTCCCGGGACAGAGAAACACTGAAGCTTTCTTT. Amino acids: CASSPVPGQRNTEAFF.

CDR3 loop: CASSLGVGGQETQYF. The CDR3 DNA follows: TGTGCCAGCAGCTTAGGAGTCGGGGGCCAAGAGACCCAGTACTTC. This chain joins TRBV7-3 and TRBJ2-5, with D possibly TRBD2 on 6 matching bases. Germline V gives CDR1 SGHTA, CDR2 FQGTGA. V was clipped by 2 bases and J by 1 base, with 11 bases between them. The CDR3 runs 15 residues.

This chain connects TRBV19 to TRBJ1-6; 8 bases align to TRBD1. There are 16 residues in the CDR3. V dropped 2 bases and J dropped 3; count of bases not matched to a gene: 3. CDR1 LNHDA and CDR2 SQIVND come from the germline V gene (reference sequence). As DNA, the CDR3 is TGTGCCAGTAGTATACCCGGGACAGGCTATAATTCACCCCTCCACTTT. This sequence encodes CASSIPGTGYNSPLHF.

This clone was recorded once. V and J are TRBV5-1 and TRBJ1-2; D perhaps matches TRBD1 (6 bases). Trimming removed 4 bases at V and 7 bases at J, with 17 bases between. The CDR3 runs 14 residues. Germline CDR1 SGHRS, CDR2 YFSETQ. The chain's CDR3 is CASSPGTKIGGYTF. CDR3 DNA: TGCGCCAGCAGCCCCGGGACAAAAATCGGTGGCTACACCTTC.

V gene TRBV5-1 combines with J gene TRBJ2-2; TRBD1 matches 9 bases. The CDR3 has 16 residues. The ends lost 4 bases at V and 4 bases at J; junction bases unmatched: 8. Germline-derived CDR1 and CDR2 are SGHRS and YFSETQ. CDR3 region: CASSQQGASVTGELFF. The CDR3, as DNA: TGCGCCAGCAGCCAACAGGGGGCGAGTGTCACCGGGGAGCTGTTTTTT.

V is TRBV11-1 and J is TRBJ2-1; D perhaps matches TRBD2 (5 bases). CDR1 is SGHAT and CDR2 is FQDESV in the germline V gene (reference sequence). The CDR3 is 16 residues long. The germline V and J ends were trimmed by 2 bases and 5 bases, with 16 bases remaining between them. CDR3 DNA sequence: TGTGCCAGCAGCTTATTAGGGAGCCTTGGGGACAATGAGCAGTTCTTC. It translates to CASSLLGSLGDNEQFF.

The rearrangement joins TRBV18 to TRBJ1-5; D perhaps matches TRBD1 (5 bases). Germline-derived CDR1 and CDR2 are KGHSH and LQKENI. Trimming left V 6 bases short and J 5 bases short, with 11 bases between. The CDR3 has 13 amino acids. The CDR3 region is CASSQGGDQPQHF. Here the CDR3 DNA reads TGTGCCAGCTCTCAGGGTGGGGATCAGCCCCAGCATTTT.

This clone was detected only once. V usage is TRBV7-3 and J usage is TRBJ2-1; 9 nucleotides agree with TRBD2. The length of the CDR3 is 15 residues. The V gene's germline CDR1 is SGHTA and CDR2 FQGTGA. J gave up 4 bases and V 1 base, and 2 bases lay outside the gene matches. The CDR3 DNA sequence: TGTGCCAGCAGCTTAAGCCTAGCGGGGTACAATGAGCAGTTCTTC. Translated, it gives CASSLSLAGYNEQFF.

The V and J genes are TRBV12-3 or TRBV12-4 and TRBJ1-1; the D is unclear. The CDR3 contains 13 residues. V was pared by 1 base and J by 8 bases, with 11 bases between. This CDR3 reads CASSLGSGSEAFF. The CDR3 region has the DNA TGTGCCAGCAGTTTAGGGAGCGGCAGCGAAGCTTTCTTT.

The rearrangement joins TRBV6-5 to TRBJ1-2; no definite D call. V lost 5 bases to trimming and J lost 7 bases, with 14 bases between them. The CDR3 is 13 amino acids. Looked up from germline, CDR1 is MNHEY and CDR2 is SVGAGI. CDR3 sequence: CASSRGLSAGYTF. The CDR3 DNA follows: TGTGCCAGCAGTCGAGGGCTGAGTGCTGGCTACACCTTC.

The V gene is TRBV19, the J gene TRBJ1-3; no definite D call. CDR1 is LNHDA and CDR2 is SQIVND in the germline V gene (reference sequence). V gave up 6 bases and J gave up 3 bases, with 6 bases separating them. This CDR3 is built from 12 residues. The CDR3 DNA reads TGTGCCAGTAGCGGGAATGGAAACACCATATATTTT. It yields the protein CASSGNGNTIYF. Full variable domain (outside the CDR3, taken from reference TRBV19 and TRBJ1-3): DGGITQSPKYLFRKEGQNVTLSCEQNLNHDAMYWYRQDPGQGLRLIYYSQIVNDFQKGDIAEGYSVSREKKESFPLTVTSAQKNPTAFYLCASSGNGNTIYFGEGSWLTVV.

The J gene is TRBJ1-3, the V gene TRBV28; D possibly corresponds to TRBD1 (5 bases). With 3 bases removed from V and 4 bases from J, the gap between germline ends came to 13 bases. Germline V gene lookup returns CDR1 MDHEN and CDR2 SYDVKM. The CDR3 totals 15 residues. CDR3 DNA sequence: TGTGCCAGCAGTTTCGCCAGGGCAGCGGGAAACACCATATATTTT. Protein: CASSFARAAGNTIYF. Variable domain in full (rest from reference TRBV28 and TRBJ1-3): DVKVTQSSRYLVKRTGEKVFLECVQDMDHENMFWYRQDPGLGLRLIYFSYDVKMKEKGDIPEGYSVSREKKERFSLILESASTNQTSMYLCASSFARAAGNTIYFGEGSWLTVV.

In regard to this clone: The sample carries other DNA sequences with the same CDR3. V usage is TRBV28 and J usage is TRBJ1-2, with TRBD1 identical over 7 bases. This CDR3 is built from 14 residues. V was pared by 5 bases and J by 0 bases, with 3 bases of the junction left unmatched. From germline, CDR1 is MDHEN and CDR2 SYDVKM. The CDR3 reads CASSLTGANYGYTF. The CDR3 DNA is TGTGCCAGCAGTCTTACAGGGGCTAACTATGGCTACACCTTC.